This T cell receptor (beta chain) was captured by sequencing in a study of blood T cell repertoires in COVID-19. On the study more broadly: Some COVID-19 samples were acute and others convalescent; all came from the United States, Italy and Spain.

The assay was immunoSEQ multiplex PCR, and TCRdb's table has in-frame clones only and misses some. Of 35,000 to 45,000 clones in the sample, about 88% are singletons; the top ten hold 14%. Germline CDR1 reads SGHKS; CDR2 reads YYEKEE (reference sequence). The CDR3 contains 14 residues. V was shortened by 2 bases and J by 1 base, with 6 bases between the two germline ends. The specimen sequenced was peripheral blood. This clonotype originated in a human donor in a cohort sampled during active COVID-19. The chain couples TRBV5-5 to TRBJ2-2; no definite D call. CDR3 nucleotides: TGTGCCAGCAGCTTAGGAGAGAACACCGGGGAGCTGTTTTTT. Residues: CASSLGENTGELFF. The variable domain in full, completed from reference TRBV5-5 and TRBJ2-2, reads DAGVTQSPTHLIKTRGQQVTLRCSPISGHKSVSWYQQVLGQGPQFIFQYYEKEERGRGNFPDRFSARQFPNYSSELNVNALLLGDSALYLCASSLGENTGELFFGEGSRLTVL.